The source of this TCR beta chain is a study of CD8 T cells in ankylosing spondylitis. Overall study results and limits: Among TCR beta sequences, a motif of eight highly homologous variants appeared characteristic of ankylosing spondylitis blood. It was reported that disease-linked clones were significantly enriched in matched ankylosing spondylitis synovial fluid.

This clonotype was seen repeatedly, ten times or more. Its antigen is currently unknown. CDR3 length equals 12 residues. V shed 7 bases and J shed 2 bases, with 8 bases lying between them. Each CDR3 protein is one row after TCRdb ran MiXCR on the 5' RACE reads. The sample consists of some 140,000 distinct CDR3 sequences, more than 9.5% of them appearing once. The chain employs TRBV12-3 or TRBV12-4 and TRBJ1-1, with unresolved D. The sample was blood, either unsorted or a sorted T cell fraction (not recorded which). This TCR was sampled from a female donor with ankylosing spondylitis or in good health (not recorded which). CDR3 DNA: TGTGCCAGCACCTACTATAACACTGAAGCTTTCTTT. Protein: CASTYYNTEAFF.